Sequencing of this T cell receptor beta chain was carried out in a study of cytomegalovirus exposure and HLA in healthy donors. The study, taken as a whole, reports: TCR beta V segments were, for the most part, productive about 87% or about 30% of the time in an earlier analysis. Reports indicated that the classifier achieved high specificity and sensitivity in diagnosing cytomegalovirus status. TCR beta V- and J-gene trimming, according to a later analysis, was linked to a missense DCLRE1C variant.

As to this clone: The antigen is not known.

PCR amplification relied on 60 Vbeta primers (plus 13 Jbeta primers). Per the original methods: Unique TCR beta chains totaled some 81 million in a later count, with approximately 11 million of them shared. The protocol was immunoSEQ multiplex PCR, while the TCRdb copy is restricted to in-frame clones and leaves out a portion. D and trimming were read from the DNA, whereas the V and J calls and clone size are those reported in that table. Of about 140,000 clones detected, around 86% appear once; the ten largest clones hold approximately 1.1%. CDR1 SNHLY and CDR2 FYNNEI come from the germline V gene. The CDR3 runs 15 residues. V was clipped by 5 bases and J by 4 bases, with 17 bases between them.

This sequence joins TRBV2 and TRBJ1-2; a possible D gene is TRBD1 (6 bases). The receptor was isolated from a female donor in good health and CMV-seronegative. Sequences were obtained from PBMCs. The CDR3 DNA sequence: TGTGCCAGCAGTCCTCTGGGGGGGGCAGTCTATGGCTACACCTTC. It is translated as CASSPLGGAVYGYTF. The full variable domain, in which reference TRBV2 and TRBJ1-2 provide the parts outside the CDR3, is EPEVTQTPSHQVTQMGQEVILRCVPISNHLYFYWYRQILGQKVEFLVSFYNNEISEKSEIFDDQFSVERPDGSNFTLKIRSTKLEDSAMYFCASSPLGGAVYGYTFGSGTRLTVV.